Presented here are 18 T cell receptor beta chains from one specimen sequenced in a study of blood T cell repertoires in COVID-19. Clones were sequenced by immunoSEQ multiplex PCR, and TCRdb holds only the in-frame ones, with some missing. The sample shows fewer than 25,000 clones, 90% of them seen only once. The specimen sequenced was peripheral blood. These receptors were obtained from a man aged 70-80 years with acute or convalescent COVID-19.

The V call is TRBV12-3 or TRBV12-4, the J call TRBJ2-3, with unresolved D. V was pared by 6 bases and J by 5 bases, with 9 bases between. The CDR3 consists of 12 residues. The CDR3 sequence: CASRRIVDTQYF. CDR3 bases: TGTGCCAGCAGGCGAATAGTAGATACGCAGTATTTT.

This rearrangement joins TRBV27 to TRBJ2-1, with TRBD2 identical over 8 bases. V dropped 9 bases and J dropped 5; count of bases not matched to a gene: 12. Germline V lookup: CDR1 MNHEY, CDR2 SMNVEV (reference sequence). This CDR3 contains 15 residues. The CDR3 region has the DNA TGTGCCAGTCATTCCCTCGGGGGGGGGAACAATGAGCAGTTCTTC. Translated: CASHSLGGGNNEQFF.

The chain couples TRBV6-5 to TRBJ2-1, with 9 bases matching TRBD1. The junction had 4 bases not matched to a gene; V was cut back by 5 bases and J by 2 bases. CDR1 is MNHEY, CDR2 SVGAGI, per germline. The CDR3 totals 15 residues. CDR3 residues: CASSPGTGPYNEQFF. The CDR3 region has the DNA TGTGCCAGCAGTCCCGGGACAGGGCCCTACAATGAGCAGTTCTTC.

The chain employs TRBV28 and TRBJ1-2; D unclear. CDR3 length: 12 residues. Deletions cut 9 bases from V and 0 bases from J, with 8 bases between. Germline assignment: CDR1 MDHEN and CDR2 SYDVKM. CDR3 residues: CASLGANYGYTF. The CDR3 region has the DNA TGTGCCAGTCTAGGAGCTAACTATGGCTACACCTTC.

The chain carries TRBV6-1 and TRBJ2-5, with D unclear. Trimming pared 2 bases from V and 1 base from J, leaving 11 bases between. The CDR3 consists of 15 residues. In germline, CDR1 is MNHNS, CDR2 SASEGT. For the CDR3, the DNA is TGTGCCAGCAGTGAATCCCGCATGAGCCAAGAGACCCAGTACTTC. Protein sequence: CASSESRMSQETQYF.

The rearrangement joins TRBV21-1 to TRBJ2-3; the D call of TRBD2 is as the table states it, not checked on the DNA. TRBV21-1 is recorded as a pseudogene. The CDR3 length is 16 residues. The CDR3 spells CASTEKGRSSTDTQYF. As DNA, the CDR3 is TGTGCCAGCACCGAGAAGGGGAGGTCTAGCACAGATACGCAGTATTTT.

The J gene is TRBJ2-7, the V gene TRBV19, with a tentative D call TRBD1 (5 bases). Trimming took off 3 bases at V and 0 bases at J, with 12 bases between the two ends. This CDR3 spans 15 amino acids. The germline V gene has CDR1 LNHDA and CDR2 SQIVND (reference sequence). The DNA of the CDR3 is TGTGCCAGTAGTATGAGGACATTTAGCTCCTACGAGCAGTACTTC. Its protein is CASSMRTFSSYEQYF.

This clone was seen more than once but under ten times. The V gene is TRBV20-1, the J gene TRBJ1-6; 10 positions match TRBD1. V lost 3 bases to trimming and J lost 10 bases; unmatched junction nucleotides: 30. The CDR3 is made up of 22 amino acids. Germline V lookup: CDR1 DFQATT, CDR2 SNEGSKA (reference sequence). CDR3 in amino acids: CSASFSGTGAVGEYPKHSPLHF. CDR3 DNA sequence: TGCAGTGCTAGTTTCTCAGGGACAGGGGCAGTTGGGGAATATCCAAAACACTCACCCCTCCACTTT.

This chain links TRBV6-5 with TRBJ1-4, with D perhaps TRBD1 (6 bases). CDR3 length equals 16 residues. The ends were cut back, 3 bases at V and 8 bases at J, with 19 bases in the middle. Germline CDR1 reads MNHEY; CDR2 reads SVGAGI. This chain's CDR3 is CASSYGSGTGYEKLFF. In nucleotides, the CDR3 is TGTGCCAGCAGTTATGGGTCCGGCACAGGGTACGAAAAACTGTTTTTT.

The J gene is TRBJ2-7, the V gene TRBV19; possible D gene TRBD2, 5 bases. Trimming removed 5 bases from V and 3 bases from J, with 14 bases in between. The CDR3 length is 14 residues. The germline CDR1 and CDR2 sequences are LNHDA and SQIVND (reference sequence). The CDR3 nucleotides are TGTGCCAGTAGTGAGACGGGGATGGGCTACGAGCAGTACTTC. This gives the protein CASSETGMGYEQYF.

V usage is TRBV9 and J usage is TRBJ1-1; D gene ambiguous. The CDR3 consists of 15 residues. V was pared by 0 bases and J by 6 bases, with 15 bases between. Germline CDR1 reads SGDLS; CDR2 reads YYNGEE. The CDR3 region is CASSVVASGSSEAFF. The CDR3 DNA reads as TGTGCCAGCAGCGTAGTGGCCAGCGGGTCATCTGAAGCTTTCTTT.

The chain links TRBV28 to TRBJ1-2; D unresolved. The germline V gene has CDR1 MDHEN and CDR2 SYDVKM. Trimming left V 0 bases short and J 8 bases short, with 7 bases between. The CDR3 length is 12 residues. The CDR3 nucleotides read TGTGCCAGCAGTTTATGGACGGGGGGCTACACCTTC. As protein: CASSLWTGGYTF.

V usage is TRBV5-6 and J usage is TRBJ1-2; 9 nucleotides match TRBD1. The CDR3 totals 13 residues. V lost 5 bases and J lost 4; bases outside the gene matches: 3. Germline CDR1 SGHDT, CDR2 YYEEEE. CDR3 region: CASSTGGGYGYTF. Written as DNA, the CDR3 is TGTGCCAGCAGTACAGGGGGCGGCTATGGCTACACCTTC. Full variable domain (missing parts from reference TRBV5-6 and TRBJ1-2): DAGVTQSPTHLIKTRGQQVTLRCSPKSGHDTVSWYQQALGQGPQFIFQYYEEEERQRGNFPDRFSGHQFPNYSSELNVNALLLGDSALYLCASSTGGGYGYTFGSGTRLTVV.

The chain uses TRBV28 and TRBJ1-5, with TRBD1 matching over 7 bases. In germline, CDR1 is MDHEN, CDR2 SYDVKM. After removal of 6 bases from V and 3 bases from J, the junction contained 5 bases not matched to a gene. This CDR3 is 14 amino acids long. The CDR3 loop is CASSPGGINQPQHF. The CDR3 DNA reads TGTGCCAGCAGCCCAGGGGGTATCAATCAGCCCCAGCATTTT.

The gene calls are TRBV11-2 and TRBJ2-7, with D possibly TRBD2 on 5 matching bases. V was pared by 5 bases and J by 3 bases, with 14 bases between. CDR1 is SGHAT, CDR2 FQNNGV, per germline. This CDR3 region has 14 residues. DNA for the CDR3: TGTGCCAGCAGCCGCATCGCCCGGGGCTACGAGCAGTACTTC. This gives the protein CASSRIARGYEQYF. Full variable domain (rest looked up from reference TRBV11-2 and TRBJ2-7): EAGVAQSPRYKIIEKRQSVAFWCNPISGHATLYWYQQILGQGPKLLIQFQNNGVVDDSQLPKDRFSAERLKGVDSTLKIQPAKLEDSAVYLCASSRIARGYEQYFGPGTRLTVT.

The chain is built from TRBV5-1 and TRBJ2-7, with 15 bases aligning to TRBD2. Germline-derived CDR1 and CDR2 are SGHRS and YFSETQ. Losses at the gene ends were 4 bases for V and 0 bases for J; bases not matched to a gene: 5. The CDR3 loop spans 17 amino acids. CDR3 bases: TGCGCCAGCAGCCTCGGACTAGCGGGAGGGATCTCCTACGAGCAGTACTTC. It yields the protein CASSLGLAGGISYEQYF.

This clone turned up a few times. The V and J genes are TRBV10-3 and TRBJ1-2; TRBD1 aligns across 9 bases. J was trimmed by 3 bases and V by 7 bases; bases with no gene match: 6. CDR3 length: 14 amino acids. CDR1 and CDR2 (germline): ENHRY, SYGVKD. As DNA, the CDR3 is TGTGCCATCACCCCGGGACAGGGAGACTATGGCTACACCTTC. Amino acid sequence: CAITPGQGDYGYTF.

The chain joins TRBV27 to TRBJ2-7, with 7 bases identical to TRBD1. Germline values: CDR1 MNHEY, CDR2 SMNVEV (reference sequence). CDR3 length: 13 amino acids. V gave up 3 bases and J gave up 4 bases; unmatched junction bases: 3. The CDR3: CASSFYRGYEQYF. The CDR3 region has the DNA TGTGCCAGCAGTTTCTACAGGGGATACGAGCAGTACTTC.